The sequence of this T cell receptor beta chain was determined in a study of OX40 agonist ivuxolimab in advanced cancers. Findings and limits, study-wide: Nonresponders, in some cases, also had low normalized T-cell clonal expansion.

The CDR3 extends over 16 amino acids. CDR1 is SGHTA and CDR2 is FQGTGA in the germline V gene. Trimming removed 6 bases from V and 3 bases from J; junction bases left unmatched: 12. Assay used: immunoSEQ multiplex PCR; TCRdb lists only in-frame clones, some missing. The table shows tens of thousands of clones, with 70% to 90% occurring only once. This clone was recorded a few times. Antigen specificity is unknown. Source: CD4+ or CD8+ T cells sorted from blood, taken in a trial of the OX40 agonist ivuxolimab. The source is an adult with an advanced solid tumor such as melanoma, head and neck, liver or kidney cancer. V and J are TRBV7-3 and TRBJ2-7; TRBD2 matches at 9 bases. The CDR3 sequence is CASRLPGLATIYEQYF. The CDR3 nucleotides are TGTGCCAGCAGACTACCCGGACTAGCGACGATCTACGAGCAGTACTTC.